This TCR beta chain was recovered during a study of OX40 agonist ivuxolimab in advanced cancers. Study summary: Averaging roughly 60 years in age, with a range of roughly 23 to 85, the cohort was around 83% male. Eligibility rules accepted prior anti-PD-1, anti-PD-L1 or anti-CTLA-4 therapy, and 40% had some.

Autoimmune disease history or systemic immunosuppression disqualified patients. Sequenced by immunoSEQ multiplex PCR; TCRdb stores in-frame clones only, minus some. The sample shows about 77,000 clones, more than 90% of them seen only once. The ends lost 9 bases at V and 0 bases at J; junction bases unmatched: 5. This CDR3 contains 14 residues. Germline V gives CDR1 MDHEN, CDR2 SYDVKM. The chain is built from TRBV28 and TRBJ2-3; 8 positions agree with TRBD1. The sequencing used CD4+ or CD8+ T cells sorted from blood, collected in a trial of the OX40 agonist ivuxolimab. The receptor comes from an adult with an advanced solid tumor such as melanoma, head and neck, liver or kidney cancer. The CDR3 coding sequence is TGTGCCAGTAGCCGACAGGGGAGCACAGATACGCAGTATTTT. This encodes CASSRQGSTDTQYF.